This TCR beta chain emerged from a study of cytomegalovirus exposure and HLA in healthy donors. Study observations and caveats: Cytomegalovirus-associated status was assigned to some 180 TCR beta chains.

Germline CDR1 and CDR2: MDHEN and SYDVKM. V was clipped by 6 bases and J by 4 bases, with 12 bases between them. The CDR3 extends over 13 amino acids. Concerning this clone: The antigen remains unidentified.

The PCR contained 60 Vbeta and 13 Jbeta primers. As originally analysed: The authors later counted 65 million to 80 million unique TCR beta chains, about 11 million of them shared. The repertoire was sequenced with immunoSEQ multiplex PCR; TCRdb's copy has only in-frame clones and lacks some. V, J and clone size reflect that table, while D and trimming were determined from the DNA. The sample lists under 150,000 clones, around three quarters occurring once. This chain joins TRBV28 and TRBJ1-1; D is unclear. The specimen was PBMCs. This receptor was identified in a male donor in good health and CMV-seronegative. The CDR3 loop is CASRLISFTEAFF. Written as DNA, the CDR3 is TGTGCCAGCAGGCTCATAAGCTTCACTGAAGCTTTCTTT.